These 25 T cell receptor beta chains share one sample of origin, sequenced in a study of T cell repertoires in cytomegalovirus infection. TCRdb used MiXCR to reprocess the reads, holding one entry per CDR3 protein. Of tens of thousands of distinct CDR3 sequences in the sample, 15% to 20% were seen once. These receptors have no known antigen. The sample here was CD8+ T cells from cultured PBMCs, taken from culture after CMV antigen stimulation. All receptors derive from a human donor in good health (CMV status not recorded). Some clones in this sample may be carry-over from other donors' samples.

CDR3 sequence reads: CASSWTSGHSEEKLFF. The CDR3 DNA reads TGTGCCAGCAGTTGGACTTCAGGGCACTCTGAAGAAAAACTGTTTTTT. The chain couples TRBV6-8 to TRBJ1-4; D is possibly TRBD1 (5 bases). Trimming shortened V by 4 bases and J by 8 bases, and 20 bases separated the two germline ends. CDR3 size: 16 residues. Germline V lookup: CDR1 MNHGY, CDR2 SAAAGT.

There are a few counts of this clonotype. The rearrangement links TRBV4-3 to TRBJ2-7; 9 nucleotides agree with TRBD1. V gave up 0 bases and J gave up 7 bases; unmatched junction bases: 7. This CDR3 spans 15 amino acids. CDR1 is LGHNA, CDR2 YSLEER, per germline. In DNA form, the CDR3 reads TGCGCCAGCAGCCAAGATACAGGGGGCCCCTCTGAGCAGTACTTC. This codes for CASSQDTGGPSEQYF.

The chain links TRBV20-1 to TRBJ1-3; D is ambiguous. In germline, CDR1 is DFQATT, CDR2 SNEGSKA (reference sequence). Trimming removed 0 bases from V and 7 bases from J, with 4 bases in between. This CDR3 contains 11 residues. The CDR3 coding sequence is TGCAGTGCTAGAGAGAGTAACACCATATATTTT. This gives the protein CSARESNTIYF.

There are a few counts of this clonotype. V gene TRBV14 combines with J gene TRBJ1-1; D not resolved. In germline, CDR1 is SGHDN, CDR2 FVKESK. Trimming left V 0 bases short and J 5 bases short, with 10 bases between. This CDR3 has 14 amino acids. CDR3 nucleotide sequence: TGTGCCAGCAGCCAAGATATTTTCGGAACTGAAGCTTTCTTT. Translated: CASSQDIFGTEAFF.

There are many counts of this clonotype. CDR3 amino acids: CASSSWDRGYDTEAFF. CDR3 bases: TGTGCCAGCAGCTCATGGGACAGGGGGTACGACACTGAAGCTTTCTTT. V is TRBV7-2 and J is TRBJ1-1, with 11 positions matching TRBD1. The germline V gene has CDR1 SGHTA and CDR2 FQGNSA. The CDR3 length is 16 residues. Unmatched junction bases numbered 7, after V lost 4 bases and J lost 3 bases.

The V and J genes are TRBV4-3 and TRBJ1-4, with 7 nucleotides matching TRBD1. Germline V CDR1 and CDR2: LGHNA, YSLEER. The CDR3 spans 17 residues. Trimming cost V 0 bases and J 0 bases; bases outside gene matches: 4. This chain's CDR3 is CASSQDGQAATNEKLFF. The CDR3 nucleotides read TGCGCCAGCAGCCAAGATGGACAGGCGGCAACTAATGAAAAACTGTTTTTT.

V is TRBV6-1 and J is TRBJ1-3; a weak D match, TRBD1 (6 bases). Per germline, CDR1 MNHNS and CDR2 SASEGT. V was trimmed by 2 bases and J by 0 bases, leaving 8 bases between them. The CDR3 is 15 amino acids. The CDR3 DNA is TGTGCCAGCAGTGAACAGACAGGCTCTGGAAACACCATATATTTT. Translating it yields CASSEQTGSGNTIYF.

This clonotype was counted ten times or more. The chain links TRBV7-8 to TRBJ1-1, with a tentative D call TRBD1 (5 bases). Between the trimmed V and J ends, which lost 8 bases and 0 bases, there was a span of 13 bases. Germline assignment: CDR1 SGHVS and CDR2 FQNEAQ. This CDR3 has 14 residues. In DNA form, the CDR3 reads TGTGCCAGCGAAGTGGGGGGGATGAACACTGAAGCTTTCTTT. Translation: CASEVGGMNTEAFF.

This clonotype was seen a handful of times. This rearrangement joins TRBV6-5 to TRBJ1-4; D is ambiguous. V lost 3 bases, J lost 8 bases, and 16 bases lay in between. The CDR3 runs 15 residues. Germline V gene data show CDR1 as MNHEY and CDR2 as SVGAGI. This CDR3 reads CASSYFAGQGEKLFF. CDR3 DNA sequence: TGTGCCAGCAGTTATTTCGCGGGCCAAGGAGAAAAACTGTTTTTT.

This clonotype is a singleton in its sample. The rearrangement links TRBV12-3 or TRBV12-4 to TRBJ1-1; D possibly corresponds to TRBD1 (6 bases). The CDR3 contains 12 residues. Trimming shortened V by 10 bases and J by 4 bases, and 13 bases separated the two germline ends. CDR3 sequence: CATEGGGTEAFF. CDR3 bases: TGTGCCACTGAAGGAGGGGGCACTGAAGCTTTCTTT.

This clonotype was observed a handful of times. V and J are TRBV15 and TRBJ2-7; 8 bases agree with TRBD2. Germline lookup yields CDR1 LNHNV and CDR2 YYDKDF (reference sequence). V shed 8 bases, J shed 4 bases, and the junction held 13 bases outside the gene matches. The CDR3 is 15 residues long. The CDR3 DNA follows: TGTGCCACCGGGGAGGATAGCGGGGCCCTATACGAGCAGTACTTC. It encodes CATGEDSGALYEQYF.

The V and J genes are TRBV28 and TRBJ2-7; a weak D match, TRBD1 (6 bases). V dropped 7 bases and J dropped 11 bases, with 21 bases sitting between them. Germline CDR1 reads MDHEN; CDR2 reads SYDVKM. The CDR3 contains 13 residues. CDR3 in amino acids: CASNRDMDLQKYF. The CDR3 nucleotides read TGTGCCAGCAACCGGGACATGGATCTACAAAAGTACTTC.

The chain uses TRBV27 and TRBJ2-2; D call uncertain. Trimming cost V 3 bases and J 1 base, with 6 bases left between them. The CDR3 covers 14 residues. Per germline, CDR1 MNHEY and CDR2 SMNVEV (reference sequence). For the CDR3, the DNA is TGTGCCAGCAGTTTGGTCGAGAACACCGGGGAGCTGTTTTTT. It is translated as CASSLVENTGELFF.

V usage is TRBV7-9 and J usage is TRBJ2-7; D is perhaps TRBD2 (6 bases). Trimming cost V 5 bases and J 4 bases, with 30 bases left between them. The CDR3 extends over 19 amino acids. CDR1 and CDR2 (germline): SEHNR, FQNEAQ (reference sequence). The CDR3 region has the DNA TGTGCCAGCAGCCCCCCGCTCGAGGCGCGGGGAGCCACTGTGTACGAGCAGTACTTC. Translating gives CASSPPLEARGATVYEQYF.

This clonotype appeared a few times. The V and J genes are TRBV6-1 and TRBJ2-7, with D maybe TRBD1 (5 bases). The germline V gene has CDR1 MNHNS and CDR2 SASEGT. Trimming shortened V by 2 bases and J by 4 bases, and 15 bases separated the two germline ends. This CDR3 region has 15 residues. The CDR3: CASSENKGKQYEQYF. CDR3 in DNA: TGTGCCAGCAGTGAAAACAAGGGGAAGCAGTACGAGCAGTACTTC.

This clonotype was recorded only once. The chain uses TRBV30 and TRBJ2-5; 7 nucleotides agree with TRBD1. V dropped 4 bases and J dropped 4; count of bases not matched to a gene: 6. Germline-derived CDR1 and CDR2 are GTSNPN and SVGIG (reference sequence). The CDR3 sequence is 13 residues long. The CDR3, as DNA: TGTGCCTGGAATAGACAGGGCGGAGAGACCCAGTACTTC. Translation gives CAWNRQGGETQYF. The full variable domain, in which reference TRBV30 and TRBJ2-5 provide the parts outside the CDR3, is SQTIHQWPATLVQPVGSPLSLECTVEGTSNPNLYWYRQAAGRGLQLLFYSVGIGQISSEVPQNLSASRPQDRQFILSSKKLLLSDSGFYLCAWNRQGGETQYFGPGTRLLVL.

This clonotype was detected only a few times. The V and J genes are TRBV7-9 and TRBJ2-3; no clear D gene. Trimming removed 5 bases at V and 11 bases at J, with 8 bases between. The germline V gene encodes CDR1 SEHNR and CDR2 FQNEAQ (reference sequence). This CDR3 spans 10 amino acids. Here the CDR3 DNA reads TGTGCCAGCAGCCCCCGTGGGCAGTATTTT. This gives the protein CASSPRGQYF.

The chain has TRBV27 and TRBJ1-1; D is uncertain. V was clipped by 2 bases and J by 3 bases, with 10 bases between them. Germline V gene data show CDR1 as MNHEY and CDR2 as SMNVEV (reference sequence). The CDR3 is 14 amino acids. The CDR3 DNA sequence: TGTGCCAGCAGTTTAGATAGGGCGGACACTGAAGCTTTCTTT. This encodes CASSLDRADTEAFF.

CDR3 sequence (DNA): TGTGCCAGCACGGAATATCGAGGGGGAACAGAGACCCAGTACTTC. This encodes CASTEYRGGTETQYF. The chain joins TRBV6-2 or TRBV6-3 to TRBJ2-5, with a tentative D call TRBD1 (6 bases). V gave up 7 bases and J gave up 4 bases, with 19 bases separating them. This CDR3 spans 15 amino acids. Looked up from germline, CDR1 is MNHEY and CDR2 is SVGEGT.

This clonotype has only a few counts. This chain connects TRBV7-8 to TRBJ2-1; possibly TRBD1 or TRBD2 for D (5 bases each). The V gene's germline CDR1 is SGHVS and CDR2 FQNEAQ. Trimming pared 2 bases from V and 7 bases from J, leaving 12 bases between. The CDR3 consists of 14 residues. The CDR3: CASSLITRENEQFF. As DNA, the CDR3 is TGTGCCAGCAGCTTAATTACCAGGGAGAATGAGCAGTTCTTC. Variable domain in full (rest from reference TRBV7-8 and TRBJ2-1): GAGVSQSPRYKVAKRGQDVALRCDPISGHVSLFWYQQALGQGPEFLTYFQNEAQLDKSGLPSDRFFAERPEGSVSTLKIQRTQQEDSAVYLCASSLITRENEQFFGPGTRLTVL.

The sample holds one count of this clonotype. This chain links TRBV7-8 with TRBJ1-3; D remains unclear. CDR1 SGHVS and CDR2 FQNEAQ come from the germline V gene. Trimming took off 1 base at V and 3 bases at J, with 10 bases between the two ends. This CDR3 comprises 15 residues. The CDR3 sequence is CASSLGVGSGNTIYF. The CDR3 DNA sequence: TGTGCCAGCAGCTTAGGGGTGGGCAGTGGAAACACCATATATTTT.

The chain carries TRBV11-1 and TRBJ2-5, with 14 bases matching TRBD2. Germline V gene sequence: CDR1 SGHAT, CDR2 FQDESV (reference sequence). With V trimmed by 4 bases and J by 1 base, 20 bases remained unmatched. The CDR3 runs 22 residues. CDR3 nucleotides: TGTGCCAGCAGCTCCGGACTAGCGGGGGGCTCTTACTCCGGTCCGAGCCAAGAGACCCAGTACTTC. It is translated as CASSSGLAGGSYSGPSQETQYF.

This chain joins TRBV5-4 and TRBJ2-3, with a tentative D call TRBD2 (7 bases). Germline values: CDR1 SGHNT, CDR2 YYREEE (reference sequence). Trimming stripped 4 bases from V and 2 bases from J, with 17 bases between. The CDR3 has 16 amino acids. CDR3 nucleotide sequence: TGTGCCAGCAGCCCCTGGGCGGGGGCCAACACAGATACGCAGTATTTT. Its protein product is CASSPWAGANTDTQYF.

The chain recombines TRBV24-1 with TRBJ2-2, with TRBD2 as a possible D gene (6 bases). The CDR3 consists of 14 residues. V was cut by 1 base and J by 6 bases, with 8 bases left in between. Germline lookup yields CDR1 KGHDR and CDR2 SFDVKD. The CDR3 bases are TGTGCCACCAGTGATTTCGGAGGGGCCGGGGAGCTGTTTTTT. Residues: CATSDFGGAGELFF.

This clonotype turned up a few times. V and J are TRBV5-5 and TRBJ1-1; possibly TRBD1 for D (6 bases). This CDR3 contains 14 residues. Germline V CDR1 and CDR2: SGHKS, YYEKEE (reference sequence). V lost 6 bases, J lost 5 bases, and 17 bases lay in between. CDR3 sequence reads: CASTEMGGRTEAFF. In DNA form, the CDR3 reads TGTGCCAGCACCGAGATGGGGGGGCGGACTGAAGCTTTCTTT.